Sequencing of this T cell receptor (beta chain) was carried out in a study of cytomegalovirus exposure and HLA in healthy donors. It was with 60 Vbeta and 13 Jbeta primers that the PCR ran. Clones were sequenced by immunoSEQ multiplex PCR, and TCRdb holds only the in-frame ones, with some missing. The sample contains about 180,000 clones, around 73% of which appear only once. With V trimmed by 5 bases and J by 1 base, 6 bases remained unmatched. Per germline, CDR1 LNHDA and CDR2 SQIVND (reference sequence). The CDR3 extends over 16 amino acids. Study findings and constraints: Excluded: some indistinguishable V segments such as TRBV6-2 and TRBV6-3. In an earlier analysis, most TCR beta V segments were productive about 87% or about 30% of the time.

Note on this clone: Its antigen is not identified.

The genes are TRBV19 and TRBJ2-1; 9 bases line up with TRBD1. The sequence derives from a man aged 55 to 70 in good health and CMV-seronegative. The specimen sequenced was PBMCs. CDR3 amino acids: CASSLATGGSYNEQFF. The CDR3 nucleotides are TGTGCCAGTAGTCTTGCGACAGGGGGATCCTACAATGAGCAGTTCTTC.